The clone carrying this T cell receptor beta chain was observed once. These data belong to a study of blood T cell dynamics during melanoma immunotherapy. Study-wide background: Patients with metastatic melanoma got pembrolizumab or nivolumab-ipilimumab as first-line care.

DNA loading was fixed at around 0.35 ug for all bulk PBMC samples. The protocol was immunoSEQ multiplex PCR, while the TCRdb copy is restricted to in-frame clones and leaves out a portion. The sample carries approximately 11,000 clones, roughly 80% recorded once. V was clipped by 1 base and J by 8 bases, with 15 bases between them. This CDR3 is 15 amino acids long. Germline loops: CDR1 KGHSH, CDR2 LQKENI. Time point: pre-treatment baseline. The chain couples TRBV18 to TRBJ2-1; D uncertain. This TCR was sampled from a human donor with melanoma. Here the sequenced sample was blood, taken from a patient treated with checkpoint blockade. CDR3 loop: CASSPRSDGTDEQFF. The CDR3 nucleotides read TGTGCCAGCTCACCACGAAGCGATGGTACAGATGAGCAGTTCTTC.